The next 13 T cell receptor beta chains were all read from a single sample in a study of control samples from healthy donors and cancer patients (dated by TCRdb to about 2020). The method was the immunoSEQ multiplex PCR assay. In its TCRdb copy, this immuneACCESS table keeps in-frame sequences only and misses some clones. Where compared with another copy, unresolved V genes explain less than half of these, and the others have no known cause. Within this sample are tens of thousands of clones, with about 94% of them counted one time only. In total, the top ten clones hold under 3.5% of the sample. The sequencing sample was made of blood. These receptors all stem from a woman aged 30 to 39 in good health.

This chain links TRBV30 with TRBJ2-2; no reliable D call. There are 14 residues in the CDR3. V lost 0 bases and J 4 bases, leaving 9 bases between the germline ends. From germline, CDR1 is GTSNPN and CDR2 SVGIG (reference sequence). As DNA, the CDR3 is TGTGCCTGGAGTGTAATACCGCTCACCGGGGAGCTGTTTTTT. It translates to CAWSVIPLTGELFF.

The V gene is TRBV28, the J gene TRBJ2-7; no clear D gene. Germline CDR1 reads MDHEN; CDR2 reads SYDVKM. V lost 3 bases and J lost 0, with 0 bases in between. CDR3 length equals 11 residues. For the CDR3, the DNA is TGTGCCAGCAGTTTCTCCTACGAGCAGTACTTC. It codes for CASSFSYEQYF. Based on the CDR3 plus reference TRBV28 and TRBJ2-7, the full variable domain is DVKVTQSSRYLVKRTGEKVFLECVQDMDHENMFWYRQDPGLGLRLIYFSYDVKMKEKGDIPEGYSVSREKKERFSLILESASTNQTSMYLCASSFSYEQYFGPGTRLTVT.

V gene TRBV7-2 combines with J gene TRBJ1-1; D remains unclear. CDR1 is SGHTA, CDR2 FQGNSA, per germline. V lost 5 bases and J 2 bases, leaving 9 bases between the germline ends. This CDR3 is 13 amino acids long. CDR3 sequence reads: CASSLQRNTEAFF. DNA of the CDR3: TGTGCCAGCAGCCTCCAGAGAAACACTGAAGCTTTCTTT.

The chain has TRBV2 and TRBJ1-1, with D possibly being TRBD1 (5 bases). V lost 6 bases and J 0 bases, leaving 8 bases between the germline ends. CDR3 length equals 13 residues. Germline assignment: CDR1 SNHLY and CDR2 FYNNEI. The CDR3 coding sequence is TGTGCCAGCAGGGACAACTTGAACACTGAAGCTTTCTTT. Translating it yields CASRDNLNTEAFF.

V usage is TRBV7-9 and J usage is TRBJ1-2, with 7 bases fitting TRBD1. This CDR3 is built from 14 residues. Germline trimming cut 4 bases from V and 3 bases from J; bases unmatched to any gene: 5. Germline CDR1 and CDR2: SEHNR and FQNEAQ (reference sequence). CDR3 DNA sequence: TGTGCCAGCAGCTCTTGGACAGGTGACTATGGCTACACCTTC. Residues: CASSSWTGDYGYTF.

J is TRBJ1-5 and V is TRBV11-2; a possible D gene is TRBD1 (6 bases). The CDR3 length is 15 residues. Germline CDR1 is SGHAT and CDR2 is FQNNGV. V gave up 1 base and J gave up 6 bases, with 13 bases separating them. The CDR3: CASSLGDNSVQPQHF. CDR3 nucleotides: TGTGCCAGCAGCTTAGGGGACAATTCGGTTCAGCCCCAGCATTTT.

The chain is built from TRBV6-4 and TRBJ2-1; 11 bases are shared with TRBD2. J was trimmed by 5 bases and V by 6 bases; bases with no gene match: 3. The length of the CDR3 is 14 residues. Germline CDR1 and CDR2: MRHNA and SNTAGT. The CDR3 DNA reads as TGTGCCAGCAGCGTTAGCGGGGGGGACAATGAGCAGTTCTTC. This codes for CASSVSGGDNEQFF.

V usage is TRBV7-9 and J usage is TRBJ2-2, with D perhaps assigned TRBD1 or TRBD2 (5 bases each). The V gene's germline CDR1 is SEHNR and CDR2 FQNEAQ (reference sequence). This CDR3 has 13 residues. Between the trimmed V and J ends, which lost 0 bases and 6 bases, there was a span of 5 bases. The CDR3 DNA reads TGTGCCAGCAGCTTAGCGGGGGCCGGGGAGCTGTTTTTT. It translates to CASSLAGAGELFF.

This chain joins TRBV5-1 and TRBJ1-3, with 7 bases lining up with TRBD1. V trimming: 4 bases; J trimming: 5 bases; junction bases outside the gene matches: 9. CDR3 length equals 15 residues. From germline, CDR1 is SGHRS and CDR2 YFSETQ. CDR3 bases: TGCGCCAGCAGCCCCGGGACAGCAACCCGAAACACCATATATTTT. Protein sequence: CASSPGTATRNTIYF.

The CDR3 DNA follows: TGTGCCAGCAGCGGGGGAGCGGAGGATTATGGCTACACCTTC. It is translated as CASSGGAEDYGYTF. V usage is TRBV3-1 (or the pseudogene TRBV3-2) and J usage is TRBJ1-2, with a tentative D call TRBD1 (5 bases). V was trimmed by 5 bases and J by 5 bases, leaving 15 bases between them. The germline CDR1 and CDR2 sequences are LGHDT and YNNKEL (reference sequence). The CDR3 sequence is 14 residues long.

The V gene is TRBV12-3 or TRBV12-4, the J gene TRBJ1-5, with a possible D match to TRBD1 (6 bases). Trimming stripped 6 bases from V and 6 bases from J, with 9 bases between. The length of the CDR3 is 12 residues. The CDR3 nucleotides read TGTGCCAGCAGCGTGGGGGCTCAGCCCCAGCATTTT. Its translation: CASSVGAQPQHF.

The CDR3 nucleotides are TGTGCCAGCAGCCTCGGGACTAGCGGGGGGGTTCCAACCGATACGCAGTATTTT. Its protein product is CASSLGTSGGVPTDTQYF. The chain recombines TRBV7-3 with TRBJ2-3; 16 nucleotides align to TRBD2. J lost 6 bases, V lost 5 bases, and 11 bases had no gene match. The CDR3 covers 18 residues. Germline CDR1 is SGHTA and CDR2 is FQGTGA.

This clone has a handful of counts. The chain has TRBV27 and TRBJ1-1, with TRBD1 as a possible D gene (6 bases). The CDR3 has 16 amino acids. Germline V gives CDR1 MNHEY, CDR2 SMNVEV (reference sequence). V shed 7 bases and J shed 4 bases, with 22 bases lying between them. The CDR3: CASTYKGQFEFTEAFF. CDR3 in DNA: TGTGCCAGCACCTACAAAGGACAGTTCGAATTCACTGAAGCTTTCTTT.